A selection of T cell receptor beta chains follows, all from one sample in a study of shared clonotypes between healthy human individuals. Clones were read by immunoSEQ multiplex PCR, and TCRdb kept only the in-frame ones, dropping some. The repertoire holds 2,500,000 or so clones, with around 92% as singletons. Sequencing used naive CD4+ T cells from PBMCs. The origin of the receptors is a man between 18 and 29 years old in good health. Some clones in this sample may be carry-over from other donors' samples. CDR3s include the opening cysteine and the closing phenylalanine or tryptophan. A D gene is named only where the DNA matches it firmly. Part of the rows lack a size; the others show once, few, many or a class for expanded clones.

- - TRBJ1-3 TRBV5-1 TGCGCCAGCAGCCCCCCCGGGAGCTCTGGAAACACCATATATTTT CASSPPGSSGNTIYF
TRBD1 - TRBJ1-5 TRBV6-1 TGTGCCAGCAGTGCACAGGGGCACTATAGCAATCAGCCCCAGCATTTT CASSAQGHYSNQPQHF
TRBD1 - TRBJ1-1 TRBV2 TGTGCCAGCAGCCTACAGGGGATGAACACTGAAGCTTTCTTT CASSLQGMNTEAFF
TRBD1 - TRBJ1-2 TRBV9 TGTGCCAGCAGCAAACTCCCGGGACAGGACTATGGCTACACCTTC CASSKLPGQDYGYTF
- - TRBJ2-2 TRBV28 TGTGCCAGCAGTTTTCCCGGGGCGCAAATCGGGGAGCTGTTTTTT CASSFPGAQIGELFF
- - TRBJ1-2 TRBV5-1 TGCGCCAGCAGCCCTGGATCACCGGGCGGCTATGGCTACACCTTC CASSPGSPGGYGYTF
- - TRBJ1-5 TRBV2 TGTGCCAGCAGTGATCCAGGTCAGCCCCAGCATTTT CASSDPGQPQHF
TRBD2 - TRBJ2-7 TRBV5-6 TGTGCCAGCAGCCCGGGACTAGCGGAGTTCTACGAGCAGTACTTC CASSPGLAEFYEQYF
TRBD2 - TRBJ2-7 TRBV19 TGTGCCAGTAGTTCCCTAGCGGGAGGTGCCTACGAGCAGTACTTC CASSSLAGGAYEQYF
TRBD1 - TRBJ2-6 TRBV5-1 TGCGCCAGCAGCCTCGCAGGGGGCTACTCTGGGGCCAACGTCCTGACTTTC CASSLAGGYSGANVLTF
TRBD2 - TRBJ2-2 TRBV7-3 TGTGCCAGCAGCCCCTCCCCGCGACTAGCGGGGGGGACCGGGGAGCTGTTTTTT CASSPSPRLAGGTGELFF
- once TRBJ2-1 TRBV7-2 TGTGCCAGCAGCGCCCGGGGAGGCGACAATGAGCAGTTCTTC CASSARGGDNEQFF
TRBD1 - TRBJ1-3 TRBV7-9 TGTGCCAGCAGCGGAGGGGGCGGAAACACCATATATTTT CASSGGGGNTIYF
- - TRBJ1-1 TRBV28 TGTGCCACCCAAACAGGGAACGCACAAAAAGCTTTCTTT CATQTGNAQKAFF